This is a list of T cell receptor beta chains from one sample in a study of T-cell reconstitution after alpha-beta-depleted transplantation in children. TCRdb processed the PCR reads anew with MiXCR; each CDR3 protein has one entry. The table has 450,000 to 700,000 distinct CDR3 sequences, roughly 27% seen once; the top ten hold under 45%. Sequenced here: PBMCs, sampled before TCRalphabeta/CD19-depleted stem cell transplant. The receptors here all came from a boy in the first two years of life with Wiskott-Aldrich syndrome, due to receive a stem cell transplant. CDR3s include the opening cysteine and the closing phenylalanine or tryptophan. D genes are given only for firm matches. Not all rows give a size; the values are once, few, many and, for expanded clones, a class.

few,TRBJ2-5,TRBV5-5,-,TGTGCCAGCAGCTTGTTAGATGCAGGGGCATTTGGGGGGACCCAGTACTTC,CASSLLDAGAFGGTQYF
few,TRBJ1-1,TRBV5-1,-,TGCGCCAGCAGCCGTCCATCCTCTGAAGCTTTCTTT,CASSRPSSEAFF
-,TRBJ2-7,TRBV3-1,-,TGTGCCAGCAGTGGCTCTAGTTCGTCCTACGAGCAGTACTTC,CASSGSSSSYEQYF
few,TRBJ2-5,TRBV5-1,-,TGCGCCAGCAGCGCTATACAGGGTCAAGAGACCCAGTACTTC,CASSAIQGQETQYF
-,TRBJ1-3,TRBV7-2,-,TGTGCCAGCAGCTTCTTCAGGAGCAGCTCTGGAAACACCATATATTTT,CASSFFRSSSGNTIYF
few,TRBJ2-5,TRBV6-5,-,TGTGCCAGCAGTTACTCCGGCGCAGAGACCCAGTACTTC,CASSYSGAETQYF
-,TRBJ2-3,TRBV5-1,TRBD2,TGCGCCAGCAGCCGGACTAGCGGGAGACGTCGAGATACGCAGTATTTT,CASSRTSGRRRDTQYF
once,TRBJ2-7,TRBV5-1,TRBD1,TGCGCCACCCAGAAGACAGGGGGTCCCTACGAGCAGTACTTC,CATQKTGGPYEQYF
few,TRBJ2-5,TRBV20-1,TRBD2,TGCAGTGCTAGAGGCCGGACTAGCGGGAGGACGAAACAAGAGACCCAGTACTTC,CSARGRTSGRTKQETQYF
-,TRBJ1-3,TRBV20-1,-,TGCAGTGCTAGACGCGGGCGAGGGGCATTGGGAAACACCATATATTTT,CSARRGRGALGNTIYF
-,TRBJ2-1,TRBV5-5,TRBD1,TGTGCCAGCAGCTCGACCAGGGGGTCCCCAATTATCTTC,CASSSTRGSPIIF
-,TRBJ1-4,TRBV5-6,TRBD1,TGTGCCAGCAGTTCCCCGGGACAGGGGGCAGTACTGTTTTTT,CASSSPGQGAVLFF
few,TRBJ2-5,TRBV5-1,-,TGCGCCAGCAGCTTGGGGGACACCGCCGGGGAGACCCAGTACTTC,CASSLGDTAGETQYF
-,TRBJ1-2,TRBV19,-,TGTGCCAGTAGTATCTCAGAGAGCTATGGCTACACCTTC,CASSISESYGYTF
few,TRBJ2-7,TRBV20-1,TRBD1,TGCAGTGCATCGGGACAGAGAGCCTACGAGCAGTACTTC,CSASGQRAYEQYF
-,TRBJ2-3,TRBV20-1,TRBD2,TGCAGTGCTCCGCTAGCGGGAGGCCAGGATACGCAGTATTTT,CSAPLAGGQDTQYF
-,TRBJ2-1,TRBV6-2/TRBV6-3,TRBD1,TGTGCCAGCAGTCCTGGTGACAAAGGGGGCGATGAGCAGTTCTTC,CASSPGDKGGDEQFF
-,TRBJ1-2,TRBV5-4,-,TGTGCCAGCAGCTTTGTTGGTGGCTACACCTTC,CASSFVGGYTF
few,TRBJ2-5,TRBV5-1,-,TGTGCCAGCAGCTTAGCACGTTTGGAAACCCAGTACTTC,CASSLARLETQYF
-,TRBJ2-1,TRBV19,-,TGTGCCAGTAGGGGAGGCCCCGGATCCTACAATGAGCAGTTCTTC,CASRGGPGSYNEQFF
few,TRBJ2-1,TRBV4-1,TRBD2,TGCGCCAGCAGCCAGGCCGGGACTACCATCAATGAGCAGTTCTTC,CASSQAGTTINEQFF
few,TRBJ2-5,TRBV5-1,-,TGCGCCAGCAGCTTGAATAGGGCGCAAGAGACCCAGTACTTC,CASSLNRAQETQYF
-,TRBJ2-2,TRBV29-1,-,TGCAGCGTTGTTCGGGGTGCGAACACCGGGGAGCTGTTTTTT,CSVVRGANTGELFF
-,TRBJ2-4,TRBV21-1,-,TGTGCCAGCACCCAAGGGGGTTTGGGTGCCGATCTCGCCAAAAACATTCAGTACTTC,CASTQGGLGADLAKNIQYF
few,TRBJ2-1,TRBV29-1,-,TGCAGCGTTGTGGCGGCGGGACTCCTACAGTTCTTC,CSVVAAGLLQFF
few,TRBJ2-2,TRBV12-3/TRBV12-4,-,TGTGCCAGCAGTTTATCGTTCGTCGGGACTCCGAACACCGGGGAGCTGTTTTTT,CASSLSFVGTPNTGELFF
few,TRBJ2-1,TRBV28,TRBD2,TGTGCCAGCAGGCCGACTAGCGGGAGTGGAATCAATGAGCAGTTCTTC,CASRPTSGSGINEQFF
-,TRBJ1-1,TRBV27,TRBD1,TGTGCCAGCAGCCAAACAGGGGGCCCAGCTGAAGCTTTCTTT,CASSQTGGPAEAFF
-,TRBJ1-2,TRBV3-1,TRBD1,TGTGCCAGCAGCACGGGACAGGCATATGGCTACACCTTC,CASSTGQAYGYTF
-,TRBJ2-5,TRBV10-3,TRBD2,TGTGCCATCCAGGGACTAGCGGGGACGTACCAAGAGACCCAGTACTTC,CAIQGLAGTYQETQYF
few,TRBJ1-1,TRBV7-2,-,TGTGCCAGCAGCTTAATAAACAGGAATGAAGCTTTCTTT,CASSLINRNEAFF
-,TRBJ1-1,TRBV12-3/TRBV12-4,TRBD1,TGTGCCAGCAGGCCTAGGGACAGGGGTTCGAAGAACACTGAAGCTTTCTTT,CASRPRDRGSKNTEAFF
-,TRBJ1-1,TRBV12-3/TRBV12-4,TRBD1,TGTGCCAGCAGTTTAGACAGGGGCGCTGAAGCTTTCTTT,CASSLDRGAEAFF
-,TRBJ2-7,TRBV30,-,TGTGCCTGGAGTGTACCGGGACGGTCCTACGAGCAGTACTTC,CAWSVPGRSYEQYF
few,TRBJ2-2,TRBV10-1,TRBD1,TGCGCCAGCAGTGACCACAGGGGGCGAGACACCGGGGAGCTGTTTTTT,CASSDHRGRDTGELFF
few,TRBJ2-7,TRBV7-9,-,TGTGCCAGCAGCCCGACCTACGAGCAGTACTTC,CASSPTYEQYF
few,TRBJ2-5,TRBV6-2/TRBV6-3,-,TGTGCCAGCAGTTATCTCAGGGAGACCCAGTACTTC,CASSYLRETQYF
-,TRBJ1-5,TRBV6-2/TRBV6-3,-,TGTGCCAGCAGTTATGGAGGGAGAAATCAGCCCCAGCATTTT,CASSYGGRNQPQHF
-,TRBJ1-2,TRBV6-1,-,TGTGCCAGCAGTGGGTGGGGTAACTATGGCTACACCTTC,CASSGWGNYGYTF
few,TRBJ2-4,TRBV12-3/TRBV12-4,TRBD1,TGTGCCAGCAGTGCCGACCCGGGACAGGGTTCTACCAAAAACATTCAGTACTTC,CASSADPGQGSTKNIQYF
few,TRBJ2-1,TRBV11-2,TRBD1,TGTGCCAGCAGCGGACGGTCGGGACAGGATAGCTACAATGAGCAGTTCTTC,CASSGRSGQDSYNEQFF